This T cell receptor beta chain was identified during a study of T cells in Graves' hyperthyroidism and ophthalmopathy. Findings and limits, study-wide: Most thyroid clonotypes expanded above 0.001 appeared in blood too.

Under 3 months was the duration of disease in ophthalmopathy patients, who also had a Clinical Activity Score of at least 3 and a NOSPECS grade of at least 4. Reasons for excluding patients were uncontrolled infection, other autoimmune disease, pregnancy or lactation. Thyroid ultrasound and orbital computed tomography, with clinical symptoms and serum thyroxine and TRAb, informed diagnoses. This clonotype showed up many times. The antigen is unknown. Germline loops: CDR1 SGHTA, CDR2 FQGNSA. J lost 2 bases, V lost 5 bases, and 3 bases had no gene match. This CDR3 region has 15 residues. Researchers took RNA transcripts and amplified the TCR beta CDR3 regions from them. TCR CDR3 regions were first amplified by RT-PCR with HTBI primers. TCRdb re-called the multiplex PCR reads through MiXCR, storing one row per CDR3 protein. The table shows about 600,000 distinct CDR3 sequences, with around 15% occurring only once.

The rearrangement links TRBV7-2 to TRBJ2-1, with TRBD2 matching 10 bases. This clonotype was sampled from a woman in her 50s with Graves' ophthalmopathy. Sequenced input: blood. In DNA, the CDR3 is TGTGCCAGCAGCGCCACTAGCGGGACCTACAATGAGCAGTTCTTC. Encoded protein: CASSATSGTYNEQFF.